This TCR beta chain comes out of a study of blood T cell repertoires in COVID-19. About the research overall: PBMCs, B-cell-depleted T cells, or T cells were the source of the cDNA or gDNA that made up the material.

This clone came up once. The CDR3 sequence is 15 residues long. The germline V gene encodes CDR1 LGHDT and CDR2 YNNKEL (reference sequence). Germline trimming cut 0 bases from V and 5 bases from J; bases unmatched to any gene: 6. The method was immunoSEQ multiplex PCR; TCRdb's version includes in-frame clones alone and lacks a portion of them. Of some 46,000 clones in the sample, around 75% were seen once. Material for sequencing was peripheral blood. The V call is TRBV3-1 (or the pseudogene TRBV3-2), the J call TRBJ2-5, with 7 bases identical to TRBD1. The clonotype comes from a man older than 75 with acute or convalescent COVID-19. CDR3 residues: CASSQDRRGRETQYF. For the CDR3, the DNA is TGTGCCAGCAGCCAAGATCGAAGGGGGCGGGAGACCCAGTACTTC.